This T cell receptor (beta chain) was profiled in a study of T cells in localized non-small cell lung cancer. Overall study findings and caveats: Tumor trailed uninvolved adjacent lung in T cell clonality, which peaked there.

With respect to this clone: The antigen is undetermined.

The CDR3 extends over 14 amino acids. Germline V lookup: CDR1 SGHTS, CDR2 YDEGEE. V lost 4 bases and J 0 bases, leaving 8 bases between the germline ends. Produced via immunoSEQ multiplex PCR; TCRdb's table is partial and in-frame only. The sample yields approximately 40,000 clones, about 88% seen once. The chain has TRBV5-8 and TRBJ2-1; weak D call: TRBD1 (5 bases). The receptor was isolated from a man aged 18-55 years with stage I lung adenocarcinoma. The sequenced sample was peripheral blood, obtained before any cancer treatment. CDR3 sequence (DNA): TGTGCCAGCAGCGGACACCGCTCCTACAATGAGCAGTTCTTC. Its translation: CASSGHRSYNEQFF.